Listed below are T cell receptor beta chains from one sample, sequenced in a study of CD8+ T cells in alopecia areata. Repertoires were generated with immunoSEQ multiplex PCR, while TCRdb's copy carries only in-frame clones and drops some. The data show about 180,000 clones, less than 70% seen once. The source material was CD8+ T cells sorted from blood, sampled at week 24, from a patient treated with tofacitinib. All receptors come from a human donor with alopecia areata. CDR3s include the opening cysteine and the closing phenylalanine or tryptophan. The D gene is left open where the match is weak. Only some rows state a clone size, as once, few, many or a class for expanded clones.

TRBV9,.,TRBJ1-2,few,TGTGCCAGCAGCGTAGGAGACAGGCCTACTAACTATGGCTACACCTTC,CASSVGDRPTNYGYTF
TRBV10-2,TRBD2,TRBJ2-3,few,TGCGCCAGCCGAGCGGGGGGTAGCACAGATACGCAGTATTTT,CASRAGGSTDTQYF
TRBV4-3,.,TRBJ1-1,once,TGCGCCAGCAGCCAAGACCTCCCAGGGGAGAACACTGAAGCTTTCTTT,CASSQDLPGENTEAFF
TRBV9,.,TRBJ1-1,few,TGTGCCAGCAGCGCCGACCGCGGCGAAGCTTTCTTT,CASSADRGEAFF
TRBV9,TRBD1,TRBJ2-3,.,TGTGCCAGCAGCGTACAGGGGGCGCGGGGCACAGATACGCAGTATTTT,CASSVQGARGTDTQYF
TRBV4-3,TRBD2,TRBJ2-7,few,TGCGCCAGCAGCCAAGATGCTGGCGGGGGTTCGGGGGAGCAGTACTTC,CASSQDAGGGSGEQYF
TRBV7-8,TRBD2,TRBJ2-5,.,TGTGCCAGCAGCTTAACATCCAATGTGCGGGGGCAAGAGACCCAGTACTTC,CASSLTSNVRGQETQYF
TRBV7-8,TRBD2,TRBJ2-1,.,TGTGCCAGCAGCCACCGACTAGCGGGGGGGCCGGATGAGCAGTTCTTC,CASSHRLAGGPDEQFF
TRBV7-2,.,TRBJ2-1,.,TGTGCCAGCAGAAATCCTATACAGGCTCGGGATTACAATGAGCAGTTCTTC,CASRNPIQARDYNEQFF
TRBV25-1,TRBD1,TRBJ2-5,.,TGTGCCACCACAACAGGGGGCGCGCAGACCCAGTACTTC,CATTTGGAQTQYF
TRBV19,.,TRBJ1-1,.,TGTGCCAGTAGTATAGGGGGCGCTGAAGCTTTCTTT,CASSIGGAEAFF
TRBV19,TRBD1,TRBJ2-3,.,TGTGCCAGTAGTGTAACGACAGGGGCCGATACGCAGTATTTT,CASSVTTGADTQYF
TRBV4-3,.,TRBJ2-1,once,TGCGCCAGCAGCCAGAGTGGGGGCCGCTACAATGAGCAGTTCTTC,CASSQSGGRYNEQFF
TRBV5-6,.,TRBJ2-1,.,TGTGCCAGCAGCTTTTTCCAGGAGGGGACCCACAATGAGCAGTTCTTC,CASSFFQEGTHNEQFF
TRBV5-6,.,TRBJ2-7,.,TGTGCCAGCAGTTCCGACTCCCACGAGCAGTACTTC,CASSSDSHEQYF
TRBV9,TRBD1,TRBJ1-2,.,TGTGCCAGCAGCGTAGGGGGACAGGCAGCTAACTATGGCTACACCTTC,CASSVGGQAANYGYTF
TRBV6-6,TRBD1,TRBJ2-7,.,TGTGCCAGCAGTTCGGGACAGCAGGGTGAGCAGTACTTC,CASSSGQQGEQYF
TRBV19,TRBD1,TRBJ1-5,.,TGTGCCAGTAGTACTAGGACAGGGGGCGATCAGCCCCAGCATTTT,CASSTRTGGDQPQHF
TRBV29-1,.,TRBJ1-2,.,TGCAGCGTTGTACCGGACAGCTATGGCTACACCTTC,CSVVPDSYGYTF
TRBV7-9,.,TRBJ1-2,.,TGTGCCAGTGATGGGGTTGGCGGTGGGGACTATGGCTACACCTTC,CASDGVGGGDYGYTF
TRBV4-2,TRBD1,TRBJ1-2,.,TGTGCCAGCAGCCAAGACCCGGGGGCAGGGGGTGGCTACACCTTC,CASSQDPGAGGGYTF
TRBV5-1,TRBD1,TRBJ2-1,.,TGCGCCAGCAGCTTAGGACAGGACCCGTTCTTC,CASSLGQDPFF
TRBV4-3,TRBD1,TRBJ2-7,.,TGCGCCAGCAGCCAAAGCAGGGGGTCCTACGAGCAGTACTTC,CASSQSRGSYEQYF
TRBV29-1,.,TRBJ2-7,.,TGCAGCGTTATGAGCGACTACGAGCAGTACTTC,CSVMSDYEQYF
TRBV30,.,TRBJ2-1,.,TGTGCCTGGAGTGGGGAAGTACTTGAGCAGTTCTTC,CAWSGEVLEQFF
TRBV29-1,.,TRBJ1-5,.,TGCAGCGTTGAAGACAGGGGTGAGGATCAGCCCCAGCATTTT,CSVEDRGEDQPQHF
TRBV5-1,.,TRBJ1-2,.,TGCGCCAGCAGCCTGGGGCGGAACTATGGCTACACCTTC,CASSLGRNYGYTF
TRBV2,.,TRBJ1-4,.,TGTGCCAGCAGCCGGGTTTTGGGCGAAAAACTGTTTTTT,CASSRVLGEKLFF
TRBV29-1,.,TRBJ1-2,.,TGCAGCGTTGAAGATTTTGGGAGGGGCTACACCTTC,CSVEDFGRGYTF
TRBV7-8,TRBD1,TRBJ1-1,.,TGTGCCAGCAGTTCAGGGGGCGCAGGCACTGAAGCTTTCTTT,CASSSGGAGTEAFF
TRBV7-9,.,TRBJ2-7,.,TGTGCCAGCGGTCCGGTAGGGGCCGGCTACGAGCAGTACTTC,CASGPVGAGYEQYF
TRBV6-6,TRBD1,TRBJ1-5,once,TGTGCCAGCCGGATGGGACAGCTCAATCAGCCCCAGCATTTT,CASRMGQLNQPQHF
TRBV6-6,.,TRBJ1-4,.,TGTGCCAGCAATTCTGGGCTGGGCGAAAAACTGTTTTTT,CASNSGLGEKLFF